The 8 T cell receptor beta chains below come from one sample, sequenced in a study of blood T cell repertoires in COVID-19. Some clones are missing from TCRdb's copy, which holds only in-frame ones; the method was immunoSEQ multiplex PCR. The sample carries under 250,000 clones, 65% to 90% recorded once. The specimen was peripheral blood. These receptors came from an older woman with COVID-19, enrolled during active disease.

This rearrangement joins TRBV9 to TRBJ2-7; 10 bases fit TRBD1. Losses at the gene ends were 0 bases for V and 7 bases for J; bases not matched to a gene: 7. Germline V lookup: CDR1 SGDLS, CDR2 YYNGEE. The CDR3 is 15 amino acids. CDR3 sequence reads: CASSVGQGASGEQYF. The CDR3 DNA is TGTGCCAGCAGCGTAGGACAGGGGGCGTCGGGGGAGCAGTACTTC.

This clone is a singleton in its sample. The chain employs TRBV10-3 and TRBJ2-1, with 12 positions matching TRBD2. Germline lookup yields CDR1 ENHRY and CDR2 SYGVKD. This CDR3 is built from 14 residues. The trim removed 4 bases at V and 8 bases at J, leaving 3 bases unmatched. This CDR3 reads CAISGTSGAYEQFF. CDR3 coding DNA: TGTGCCATCAGTGGGACTAGCGGGGCCTATGAGCAGTTCTTC.

About this clone: One junction end disagrees with the germline gene, perhaps due to a read error. This chain links TRBV7-7 with TRBJ2-5, with 9 bases fitting TRBD2. Germline loops: CDR1 SSHAT, CDR2 FNYEAQ (reference sequence). CDR3 length: 16 residues. The CDR3 region has the DNA TGTGCTAGCAGCGCCCGCGGGGGGGCAAGTCCAGAGACCCAGTACTTC. Translation: CASSARGGASPETQYF.

The chain couples TRBV7-3 to TRBJ1-5; possible D gene TRBD1, 5 bases. CDR1 is SGHTA, CDR2 FQGTGA, per germline. V lost 4 bases and J 2 bases, leaving 18 bases between the germline ends. The CDR3 sequence is 17 residues long. DNA of the CDR3: TGTGCCAGCAGCTATCTTCTCGGGGGTCTTGGCAATCAGCCCCAGCATTTT. Protein sequence: CASSYLLGGLGNQPQHF.

V is TRBV5-5 and J is TRBJ1-1, with a possible D match to TRBD1 (5 bases). Germline lookup yields CDR1 SGHKS and CDR2 YYEKEE (reference sequence). V dropped 1 base and J dropped 1 base, with 11 bases sitting between them. The CDR3 length is 15 residues. DNA for the CDR3: TGTGCCAGCAGCTTGTATTCCCAGGGGAACACTGAAGCTTTCTTT. Translation: CASSLYSQGNTEAFF.

This CDR3 is CASSLRRGQYEQYF. Written as DNA, the CDR3 is TGTGCCAGCAGTTTAAGGAGGGGGCAGTACGAGCAGTACTTC. This chain uses TRBV27 with TRBJ2-7; D perhaps matches TRBD1 (7 bases). V lost 2 bases and J lost 4, with 12 bases in between. This CDR3 has 14 amino acids. CDR1 is MNHEY, CDR2 SMNVEV, per germline (reference sequence).

V usage is TRBV29-1 and J usage is TRBJ1-1; TRBD1 matches 10 bases. J was trimmed by 5 bases and V by 5 bases; bases with no gene match: 5. The CDR3 consists of 13 residues. Per germline, CDR1 SQVTM and CDR2 ANQGSEA. In DNA form, the CDR3 reads TGCAGCGTTCCCGGGACAGGGGTGACTGAAGCTTTCTTT. Translation: CSVPGTGVTEAFF.

This chain links TRBV29-1 with TRBJ1-3, with 7 bases identical to TRBD1. The trim removed 4 bases at V and 6 bases at J, leaving 6 bases unmatched. The germline CDR1 and CDR2 sequences are SQVTM and ANQGSEA. The CDR3 is made up of 13 amino acids. The DNA of the CDR3 is TGCAGCGTTGGCCAGACAGGGTTAAACACCATATATTTT. This sequence encodes CSVGQTGLNTIYF.